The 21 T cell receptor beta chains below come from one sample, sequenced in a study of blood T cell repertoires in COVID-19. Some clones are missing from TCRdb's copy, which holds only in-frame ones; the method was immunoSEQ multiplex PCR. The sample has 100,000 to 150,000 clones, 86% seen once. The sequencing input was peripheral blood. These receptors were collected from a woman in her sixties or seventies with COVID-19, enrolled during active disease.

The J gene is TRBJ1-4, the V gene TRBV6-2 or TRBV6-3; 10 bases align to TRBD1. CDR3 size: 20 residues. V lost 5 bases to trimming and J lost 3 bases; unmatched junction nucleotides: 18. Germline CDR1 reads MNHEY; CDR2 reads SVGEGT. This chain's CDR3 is CASSTSRVPGQGSSNEKLFF. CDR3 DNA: TGTGCCAGCAGTACCTCCAGGGTCCCGGGACAGGGGTCGTCTAATGAAAAACTGTTTTTT.

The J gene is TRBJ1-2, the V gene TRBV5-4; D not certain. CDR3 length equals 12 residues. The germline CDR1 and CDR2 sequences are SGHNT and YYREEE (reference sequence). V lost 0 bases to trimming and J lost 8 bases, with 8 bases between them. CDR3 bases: TGTGCCAGCAGCTTGGAGGCTAGAGGCTACACCTTC. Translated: CASSLEARGYTF.

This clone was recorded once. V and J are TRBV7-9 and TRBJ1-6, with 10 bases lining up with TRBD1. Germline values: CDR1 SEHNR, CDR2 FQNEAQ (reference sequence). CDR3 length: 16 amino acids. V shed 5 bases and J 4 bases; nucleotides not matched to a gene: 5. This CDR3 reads CASSLRDRGYNSPLHF. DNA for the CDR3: TGTGCCAGCAGCCTCCGGGACAGGGGTTATAATTCACCCCTCCACTTT.

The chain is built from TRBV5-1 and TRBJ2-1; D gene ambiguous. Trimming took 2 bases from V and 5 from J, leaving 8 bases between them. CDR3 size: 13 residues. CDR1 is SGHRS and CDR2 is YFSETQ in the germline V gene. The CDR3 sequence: CASSFRTNNEQFF. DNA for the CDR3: TGCGCCAGCAGCTTTAGAACGAACAATGAGCAGTTCTTC.

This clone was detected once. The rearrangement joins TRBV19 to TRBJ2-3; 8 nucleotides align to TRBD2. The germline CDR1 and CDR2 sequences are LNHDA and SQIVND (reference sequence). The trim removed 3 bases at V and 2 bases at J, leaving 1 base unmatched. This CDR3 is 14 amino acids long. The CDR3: CASSIGGDTDTQYF. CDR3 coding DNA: TGTGCCAGTAGTATCGGGGGGGACACAGATACGCAGTATTTT.

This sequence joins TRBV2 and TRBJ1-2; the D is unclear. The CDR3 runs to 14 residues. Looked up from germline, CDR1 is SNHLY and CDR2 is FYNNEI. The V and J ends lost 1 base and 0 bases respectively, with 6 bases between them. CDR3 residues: CASSEDSSNYGYTF. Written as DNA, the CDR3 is TGTGCCAGCAGTGAAGACAGCTCTAACTATGGCTACACCTTC. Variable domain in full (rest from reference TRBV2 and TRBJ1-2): EPEVTQTPSHQVTQMGQEVILRCVPISNHLYFYWYRQILGQKVEFLVSFYNNEISEKSEIFDDQFSVERPDGSNFTLKIRSTKLEDSAMYFCASSEDSSNYGYTFGSGTRLTVV.

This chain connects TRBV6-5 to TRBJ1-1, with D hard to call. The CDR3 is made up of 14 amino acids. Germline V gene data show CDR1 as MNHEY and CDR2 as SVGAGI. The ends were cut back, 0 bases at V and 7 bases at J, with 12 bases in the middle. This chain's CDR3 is CASSYSTRRDEAFF. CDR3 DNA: TGTGCCAGCAGTTACTCGACGAGGAGGGATGAAGCTTTCTTT.

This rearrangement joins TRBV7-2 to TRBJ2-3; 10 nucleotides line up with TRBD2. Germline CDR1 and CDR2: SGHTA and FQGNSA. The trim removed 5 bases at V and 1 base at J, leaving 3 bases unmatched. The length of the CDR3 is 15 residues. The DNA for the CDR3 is TGTGCCAGCAGCGCCGGACTAGCGGGCACAGATACGCAGTATTTT. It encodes CASSAGLAGTDTQYF.

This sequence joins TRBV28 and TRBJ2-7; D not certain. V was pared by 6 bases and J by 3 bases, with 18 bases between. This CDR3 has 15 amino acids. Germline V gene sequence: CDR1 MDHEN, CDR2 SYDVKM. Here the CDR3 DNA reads TGTGCCAGCAGACCGACAAATCCCCCTCTCTACGAGCAGTACTTC. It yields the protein CASRPTNPPLYEQYF.

CDR3 DNA: TGTGCCATCAGTGATGTCCAGGGGCGGGGGATAAACATTCAGTACTTC. It specifies CAISDVQGRGINIQYF. J is TRBJ2-4 and V is TRBV10-3; the D gene is possibly TRBD2 (7 bases). The V gene lost 3 bases and the J gene lost 6 bases, with 18 bases spanning the gap. Germline V gives CDR1 ENHRY, CDR2 SYGVKD. This CDR3 has 16 amino acids.

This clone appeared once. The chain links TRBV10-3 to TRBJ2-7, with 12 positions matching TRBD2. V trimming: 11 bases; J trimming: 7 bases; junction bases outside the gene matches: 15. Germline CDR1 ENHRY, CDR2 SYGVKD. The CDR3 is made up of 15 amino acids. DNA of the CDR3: TGTGCCTCAGGACTAGCGGGAATCAGAGATGGGGAGCAGTACTTC. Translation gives CASGLAGIRDGEQYF.

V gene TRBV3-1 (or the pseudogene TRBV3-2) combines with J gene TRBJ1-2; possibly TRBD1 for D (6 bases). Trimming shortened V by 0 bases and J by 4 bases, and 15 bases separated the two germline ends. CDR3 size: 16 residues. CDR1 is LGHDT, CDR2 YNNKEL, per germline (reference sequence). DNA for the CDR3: TGTGCCAGCAGCCAAGATCCAAACAGGGCCCTCTATGGCTACACCTTC. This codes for CASSQDPNRALYGYTF.

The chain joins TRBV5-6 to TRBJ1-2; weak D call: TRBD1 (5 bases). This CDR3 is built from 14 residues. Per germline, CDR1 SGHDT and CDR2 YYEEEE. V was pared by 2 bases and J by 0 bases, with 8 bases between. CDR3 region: CASSFQGANYGYTF. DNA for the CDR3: TGTGCCAGCAGCTTTCAGGGCGCTAACTATGGCTACACCTTC.

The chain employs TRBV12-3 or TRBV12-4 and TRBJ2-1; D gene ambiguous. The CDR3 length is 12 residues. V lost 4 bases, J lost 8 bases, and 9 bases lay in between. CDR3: CASSSQSDEQFF. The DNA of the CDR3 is TGTGCCAGCAGTTCCCAGAGCGATGAGCAGTTCTTC.

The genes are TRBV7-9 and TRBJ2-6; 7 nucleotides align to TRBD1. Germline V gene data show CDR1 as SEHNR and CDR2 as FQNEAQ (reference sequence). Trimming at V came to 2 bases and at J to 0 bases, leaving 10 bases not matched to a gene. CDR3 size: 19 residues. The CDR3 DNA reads TGTGCCAGCAGCTTAATTGGGGACAGAACCTTCTCTGGGGCCAACGTCCTGACTTTC. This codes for CASSLIGDRTFSGANVLTF.

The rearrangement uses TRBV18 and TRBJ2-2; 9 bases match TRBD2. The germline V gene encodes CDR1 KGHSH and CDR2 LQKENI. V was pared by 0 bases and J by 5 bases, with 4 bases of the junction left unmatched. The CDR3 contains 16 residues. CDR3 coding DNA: TGTGCCAGCTCACCACCCGGCCTAGCGGGAACCGGGGAGCTGTTTTTT. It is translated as CASSPPGLAGTGELFF.

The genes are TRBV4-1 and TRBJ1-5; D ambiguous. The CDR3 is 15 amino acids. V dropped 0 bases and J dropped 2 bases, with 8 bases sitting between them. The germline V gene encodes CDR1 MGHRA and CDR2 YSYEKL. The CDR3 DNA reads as TGCGCCAGCAGCCAAGACAGGTCTCGCAATCAGCCCCAGCATTTT. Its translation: CASSQDRSRNQPQHF.

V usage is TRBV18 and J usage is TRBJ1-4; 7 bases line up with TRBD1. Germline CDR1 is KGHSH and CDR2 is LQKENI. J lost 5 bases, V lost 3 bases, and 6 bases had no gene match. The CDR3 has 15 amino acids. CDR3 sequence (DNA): TGTGCCAGCTCACCGACGGGACAGAGAAATGAAAAACTGTTTTTT. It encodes CASSPTGQRNEKLFF.

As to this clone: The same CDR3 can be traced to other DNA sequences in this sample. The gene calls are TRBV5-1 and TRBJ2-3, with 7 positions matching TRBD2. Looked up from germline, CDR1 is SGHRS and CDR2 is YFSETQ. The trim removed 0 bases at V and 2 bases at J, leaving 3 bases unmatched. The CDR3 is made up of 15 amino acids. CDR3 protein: CASSLGRGVTDTQYF. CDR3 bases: TGCGCCAGCAGCTTGGGTCGGGGGGTCACAGATACGCAGTATTTT.

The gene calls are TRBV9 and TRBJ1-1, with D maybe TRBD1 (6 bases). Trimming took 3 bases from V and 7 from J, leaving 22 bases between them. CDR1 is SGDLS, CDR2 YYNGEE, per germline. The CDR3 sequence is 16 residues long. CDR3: CASSGGSAGALGEAFF. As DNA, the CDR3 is TGTGCCAGCAGCGGAGGGTCCGCAGGGGCCTTGGGTGAAGCTTTCTTT. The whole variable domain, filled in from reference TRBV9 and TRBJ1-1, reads DSGVTQTPKHLITATGQRVTLRCSPRSGDLSVYWYQQSLDQGLQFLIQYYNGEERAKGNILERFSAQQFPDLHSELNLSSLELGDSALYFCASSGGSAGALGEAFFGQGTRLTVV.

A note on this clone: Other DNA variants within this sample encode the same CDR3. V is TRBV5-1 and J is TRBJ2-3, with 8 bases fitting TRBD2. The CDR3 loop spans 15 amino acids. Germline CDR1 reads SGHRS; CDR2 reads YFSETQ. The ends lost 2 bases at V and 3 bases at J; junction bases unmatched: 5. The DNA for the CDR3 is TGCGCCAGCAGCTTCGGGGGGGCGTCGACAGATACGCAGTATTTT. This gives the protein CASSFGGASTDTQYF.